The entry below gives a single T cell receptor (beta chain) sequence along with its context. What it binds is not known. The data were obtained in a study of Graves' ophthalmopathy and Graves' hyperthyroidism. Study results and caveats: The model's ophthalmopathy progression predictions had more than 55% sensitivity and 72.22% specificity.

The CDR3 sequence is 16 residues long. The V gene lost 5 bases and the J gene lost 1 base, with 17 bases spanning the gap. Germline lookup yields CDR1 MNHNS and CDR2 SASEGT. Enrolled hyperthyroidism patients had a new diagnosis, a duration under 2 months, and an age of 18 to 65. Transcripts of RNA were the source for amplifying TCR beta CDR3 regions. First-round RT-PCR employed HTBI primers, with a second-round multiplex PCR after it. MiXCR was run by TCRdb on the multiplex PCR reads, yielding one entry per CDR3 protein. The sample carries hundreds of thousands of distinct CDR3 sequences, about 24% recorded once.

The sequencing sample was made of peripheral blood. This TCR was recovered from a woman between 18 and 29 years old with stable Graves' hyperthyroidism. Some clones in this sample may be carry-over from other donors' samples. V gene TRBV6-1 combines with J gene TRBJ2-5; possible D gene TRBD1, 6 bases. CDR3 sequence (DNA): TGTGCCAGCAGTCGCAACAGGGCTGGGGGCCAAGAGACCCAGTACTTC. It translates to CASSRNRAGGQETQYF.